One and the same sample provided the 8 T cell receptor beta chains below, sequenced in a study of cytomegalovirus exposure and HLA in healthy donors. The PCR used 60 Vbeta and 13 Jbeta primers. Profiled with immunoSEQ multiplex PCR; TCRdb holds only in-frame clones, not every one. This table holds roughly 120,000 clones, around 80% found once. Source material: PBMCs. Source of these receptors: a man between 18 and 35 years old in good health and CMV-seronegative.

This chain joins TRBV4-1 and TRBJ2-5, with a tentative D call TRBD2 (6 bases). Germline CDR1 is MGHRA and CDR2 is YSYEKL. The CDR3 loop spans 16 amino acids. Trimming took off 1 base at V and 1 base at J, with 13 bases between the two ends. The CDR3 region has the DNA TGCGCCAGCAGCCAAGGACTAGTCCGTGGCCAAGAGACCCAGTACTTC. Translating gives CASSQGLVRGQETQYF.

Only a few counts were recorded for this clone. This rearrangement joins TRBV14 to TRBJ2-3, with D perhaps matching TRBD1 (6 bases). Germline assignment: CDR1 SGHDN and CDR2 FVKESK. Trimming removed 5 bases at V and 4 bases at J, with 10 bases between. The CDR3 loop spans 13 amino acids. The CDR3 sequence is CASSSQGPDTQYF. The DNA for the CDR3 is TGTGCCAGCAGCTCACAGGGCCCAGATACGCAGTATTTT. Drawing the rest from reference TRBV14 and TRBJ2-3, the complete variable domain is EAGVTQFPSHSVIEKGQTVTLRCDPISGHDNLYWYRRVMGKEIKFLLHFVKESKQDESGMPNNRFLAERTGGTYSTLKVQPAELEDSGVYFCASSSQGPDTQYFGPGTRLTVL.

In this sample, this clone turned up once. The chain joins TRBV27 to TRBJ2-7; TRBD2 aligns across 10 bases. Per germline, CDR1 MNHEY and CDR2 SMNVEV (reference sequence). There are 19 residues in the CDR3. With V trimmed by 6 bases and J by 4 bases, 21 bases remained unmatched. CDR3 bases: TGTGCCAGCAGACTTATCGGGGGAACCAGCGGGAGGGCCGATTACGAGCAGTACTTC. Its protein product is CASRLIGGTSGRADYEQYF.

This clone has a handful of counts. The chain has TRBV6-5 and TRBJ1-1; D not resolved. This CDR3 has 13 residues. Germline CDR1 and CDR2: MNHEY and SVGAGI. V was trimmed by 1 base and J by 4 bases, leaving 7 bases between them. DNA of the CDR3: TGTGCCAGCAGTTACTGGTCGGGCACTGAAGCTTTCTTT. Protein product: CASSYWSGTEAFF.

This clone occurred a few times. The chain employs TRBV11-2 and TRBJ2-7; D unclear. Trimming pared 5 bases from V and 1 base from J, leaving 9 bases between. CDR3 length: 13 amino acids. Germline CDR1 is SGHAT and CDR2 is FQNNGV. The CDR3 sequence is CASSETDSYEQYV. DNA of the CDR3: TGTGCCAGCAGCGAAACAGATTCCTACGAGCAGTACGTC.

V and J are TRBV19 and TRBJ2-7, with 10 positions matching TRBD2. The CDR3 consists of 15 residues. V lost 7 bases and J lost 6; bases outside the gene matches: 12. CDR1 LNHDA and CDR2 SQIVND come from the germline V gene (reference sequence). The DNA for the CDR3 is TGTGCCAGTACAGATACTAGCGGGATAAGGAGCGAGCAGTACTTC. This gives the protein CASTDTSGIRSEQYF.

The rearrangement uses TRBV18 and TRBJ1-5, with 7 bases lining up with TRBD1. CDR3 length: 14 residues. The V gene end was trimmed by 8 bases and the J gene end by 0 bases; junction bases not matched to a gene: 4. Looked up from germline, CDR1 is KGHSH and CDR2 is LQKENI. CDR3 nucleotides: TGTGCCAGCCTGGGACAGAATAGCAATCAGCCCCAGCATTTT. It is translated as CASLGQNSNQPQHF.

This rearrangement joins TRBV9 to TRBJ2-2; perhaps TRBD1 as D (6 bases). Per germline, CDR1 SGDLS and CDR2 YYNGEE. The CDR3 is 15 amino acids. V gave up 2 bases and J gave up 1 base, with 9 bases separating them. Here the CDR3 DNA reads TGTGCCAGCAGCGTCCGGGACAAGAACACCGGGGAGCTGTTTTTT. Translation gives CASSVRDKNTGELFF.